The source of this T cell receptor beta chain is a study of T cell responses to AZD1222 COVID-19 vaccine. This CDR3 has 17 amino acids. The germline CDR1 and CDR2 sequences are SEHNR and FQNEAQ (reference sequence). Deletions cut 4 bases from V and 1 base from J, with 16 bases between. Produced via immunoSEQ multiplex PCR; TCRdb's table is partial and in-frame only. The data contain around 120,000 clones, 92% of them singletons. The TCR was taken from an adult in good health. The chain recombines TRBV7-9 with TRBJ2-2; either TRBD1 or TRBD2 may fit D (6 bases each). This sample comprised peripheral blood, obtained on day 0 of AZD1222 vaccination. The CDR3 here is CASSSGAGLLNTGELFF. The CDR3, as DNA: TGTGCCAGCAGCTCAGGGGCGGGACTCCTGAACACCGGGGAGCTGTTTTTT.